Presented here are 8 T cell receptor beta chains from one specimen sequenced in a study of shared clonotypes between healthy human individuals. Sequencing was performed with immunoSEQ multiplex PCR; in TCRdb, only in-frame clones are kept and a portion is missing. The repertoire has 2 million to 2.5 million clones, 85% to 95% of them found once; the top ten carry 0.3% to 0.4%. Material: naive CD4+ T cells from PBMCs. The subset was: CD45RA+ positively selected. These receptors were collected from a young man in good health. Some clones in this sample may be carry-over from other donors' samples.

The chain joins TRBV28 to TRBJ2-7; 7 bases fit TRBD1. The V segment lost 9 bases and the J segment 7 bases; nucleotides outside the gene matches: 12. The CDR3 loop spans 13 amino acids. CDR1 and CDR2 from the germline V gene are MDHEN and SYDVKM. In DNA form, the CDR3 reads TGTGCCAGTGCAGGGGGACCGCTCCTGGAGCAGTACTTC. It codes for CASAGGPLLEQYF.

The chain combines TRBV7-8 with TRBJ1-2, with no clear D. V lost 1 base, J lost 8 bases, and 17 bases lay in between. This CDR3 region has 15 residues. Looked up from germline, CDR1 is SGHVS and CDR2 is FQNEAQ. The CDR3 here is CASSLGRELLGGYTF. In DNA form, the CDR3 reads TGTGCCAGCAGCTTAGGGAGGGAGCTACTGGGGGGCTACACCTTC.

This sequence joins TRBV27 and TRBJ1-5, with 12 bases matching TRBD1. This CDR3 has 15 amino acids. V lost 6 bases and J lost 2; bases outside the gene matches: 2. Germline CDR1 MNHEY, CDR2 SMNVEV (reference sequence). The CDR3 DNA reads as TGTGCCAGCAGGGGACAGGGGGCCCGCAATCAGCCCCAGCATTTT. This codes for CASRGQGARNQPQHF.

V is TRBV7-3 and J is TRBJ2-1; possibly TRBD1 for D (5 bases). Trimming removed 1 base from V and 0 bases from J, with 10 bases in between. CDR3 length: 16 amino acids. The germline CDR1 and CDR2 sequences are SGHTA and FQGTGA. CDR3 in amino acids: CASSLIAGLSYNEQFF. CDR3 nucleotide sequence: TGTGCCAGCAGCTTAATAGCAGGGCTCTCCTACAATGAGCAGTTCTTC.

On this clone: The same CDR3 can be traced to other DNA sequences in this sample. Written as DNA, the CDR3 is TGTGCCAGCAGCGTACAGGGAGGCTCCTACAATGAGCAGTTCTTC. This gives the protein CASSVQGGSYNEQFF. This chain connects TRBV9 to TRBJ2-1, with D possibly TRBD2 on 6 matching bases. Germline-derived CDR1 and CDR2 are SGDLS and YYNGEE. The V and J ends lost 1 base and 0 bases respectively, with 8 bases between them. The CDR3 sequence is 15 residues long.

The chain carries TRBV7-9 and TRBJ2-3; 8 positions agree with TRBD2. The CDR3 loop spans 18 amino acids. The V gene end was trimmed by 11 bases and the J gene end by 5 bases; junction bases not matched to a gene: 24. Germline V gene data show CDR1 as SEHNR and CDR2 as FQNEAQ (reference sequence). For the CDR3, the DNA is TGTGCCGCCACTCCTAAACTAGCGGTCACTGGGAGGGTAGATACGCAGTATTTT. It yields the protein CAATPKLAVTGRVDTQYF.

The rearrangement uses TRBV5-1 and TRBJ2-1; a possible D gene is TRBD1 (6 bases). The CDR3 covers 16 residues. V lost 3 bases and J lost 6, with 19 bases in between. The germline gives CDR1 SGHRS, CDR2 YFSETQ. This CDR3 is CASSSGPQGSPNEQFF. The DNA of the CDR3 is TGCGCCAGCAGCTCCGGACCCCAGGGGTCCCCCAATGAGCAGTTCTTC. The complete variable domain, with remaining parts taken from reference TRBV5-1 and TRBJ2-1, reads KAGVTQTPRYLIKTRGQQVTLSCSPISGHRSVSWYQQTPGQGLQFLFEYFSETQRNKGNFPGRFSGRQFSNSRSEMNVSTLELGDSALYLCASSSGPQGSPNEQFFGPGTRLTVL.

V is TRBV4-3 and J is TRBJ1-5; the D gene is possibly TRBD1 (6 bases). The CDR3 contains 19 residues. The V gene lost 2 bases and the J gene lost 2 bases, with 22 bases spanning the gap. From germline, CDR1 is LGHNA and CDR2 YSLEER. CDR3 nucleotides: TGCGCCAGCAGCCAACGACAGGACCAGGTGAAGGTGGGCAATCAGCCCCAGCATTTT. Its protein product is CASSQRQDQVKVGNQPQHF.